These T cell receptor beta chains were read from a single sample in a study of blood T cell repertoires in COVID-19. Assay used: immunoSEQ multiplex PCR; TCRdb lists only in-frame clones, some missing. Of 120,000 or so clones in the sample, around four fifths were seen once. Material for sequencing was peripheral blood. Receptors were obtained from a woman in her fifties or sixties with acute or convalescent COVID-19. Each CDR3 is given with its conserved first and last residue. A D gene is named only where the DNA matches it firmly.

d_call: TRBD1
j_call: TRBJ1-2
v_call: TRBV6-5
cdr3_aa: CASSQTGGNGYTF

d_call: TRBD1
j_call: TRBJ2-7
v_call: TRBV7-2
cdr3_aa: CASRQGGLYEQYF

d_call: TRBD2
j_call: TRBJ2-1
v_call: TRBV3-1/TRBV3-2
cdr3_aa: CASSRLRTSGGPSSYNEQFF

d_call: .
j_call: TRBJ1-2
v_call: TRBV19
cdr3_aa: CASSIDQQVAYGYTF

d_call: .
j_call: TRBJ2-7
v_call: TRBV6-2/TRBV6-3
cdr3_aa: CASSYRATGSSYEQYF

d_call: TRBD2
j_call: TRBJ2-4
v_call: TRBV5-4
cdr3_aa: CASSFSGGFDNIQYF

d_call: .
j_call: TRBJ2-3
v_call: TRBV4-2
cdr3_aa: CASSPQGSASTDTQYF

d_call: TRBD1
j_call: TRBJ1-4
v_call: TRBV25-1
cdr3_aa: CASSGQGSNEKLFF

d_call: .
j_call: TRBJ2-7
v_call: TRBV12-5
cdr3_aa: CASGFSSTVGQIRGEQYF

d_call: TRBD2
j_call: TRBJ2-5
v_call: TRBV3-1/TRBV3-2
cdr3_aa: CASSNRYSGGTETQYF

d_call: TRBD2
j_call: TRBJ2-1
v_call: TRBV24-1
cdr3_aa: CATSDFGGAKVNEQFF

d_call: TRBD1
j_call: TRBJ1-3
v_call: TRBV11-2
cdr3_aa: CASSPWTGNAGNTIYF

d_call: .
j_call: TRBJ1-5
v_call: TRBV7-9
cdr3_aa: CASSSVRDTTSNQPQHF

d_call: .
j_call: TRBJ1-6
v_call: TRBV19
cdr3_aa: CASGVGGRSPLHF

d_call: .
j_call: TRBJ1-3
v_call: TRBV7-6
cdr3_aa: CASSSGGARLSGNTIYF

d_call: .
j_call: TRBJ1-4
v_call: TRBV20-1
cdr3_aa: CSASPGATNEKLFF

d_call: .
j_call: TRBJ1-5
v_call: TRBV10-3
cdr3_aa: CAISDTGYGNQPQHF

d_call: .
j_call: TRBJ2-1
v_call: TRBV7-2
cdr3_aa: CASSAGRSSYNEQFF

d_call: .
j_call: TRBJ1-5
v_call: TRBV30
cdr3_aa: CAWSVNNQPQHF

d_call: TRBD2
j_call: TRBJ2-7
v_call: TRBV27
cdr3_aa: CASSLSPQRGYYEQYF

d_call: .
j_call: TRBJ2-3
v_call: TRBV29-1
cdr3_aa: CSVEADRTDTQYF

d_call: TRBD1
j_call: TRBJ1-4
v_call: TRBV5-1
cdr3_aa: CASSPTGGNEKLFF

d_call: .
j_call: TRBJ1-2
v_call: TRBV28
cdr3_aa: CASSSPIQGHYGYTF

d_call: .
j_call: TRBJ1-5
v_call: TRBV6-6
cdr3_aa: CASSYLAGDGNQPQHF

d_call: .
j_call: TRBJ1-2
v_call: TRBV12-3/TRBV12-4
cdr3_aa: CASSLSTGYGYTF

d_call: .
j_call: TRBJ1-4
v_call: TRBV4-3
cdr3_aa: CASSPGQLLATNEKLFF

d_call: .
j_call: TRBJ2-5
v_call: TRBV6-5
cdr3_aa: CASGGTAQETQYF

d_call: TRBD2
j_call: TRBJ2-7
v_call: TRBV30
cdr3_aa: CAWSNGGGDEQYF

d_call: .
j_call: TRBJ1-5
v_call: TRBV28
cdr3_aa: CASSLSPGSNQPQHF

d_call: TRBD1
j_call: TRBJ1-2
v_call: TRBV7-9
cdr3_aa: CASSLGDRVNYGYTF

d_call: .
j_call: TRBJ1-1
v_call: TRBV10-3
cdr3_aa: CAIRGEDDGETEAFF

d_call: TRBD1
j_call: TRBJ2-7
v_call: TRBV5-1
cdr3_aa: CASSLEQGVYEQYF

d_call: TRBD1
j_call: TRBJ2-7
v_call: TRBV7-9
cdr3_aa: CASSPALGRGRPLTYEQYF

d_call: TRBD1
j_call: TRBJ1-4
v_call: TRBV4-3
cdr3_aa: CASSQQQGADEKLFF

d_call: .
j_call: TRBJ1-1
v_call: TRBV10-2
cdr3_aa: CASRLGQSTEAFF

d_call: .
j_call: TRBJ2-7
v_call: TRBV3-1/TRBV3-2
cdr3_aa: CASSQLEAYEQYF

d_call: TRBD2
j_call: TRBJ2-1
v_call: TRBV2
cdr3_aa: CASKLQSGGYNEQFF

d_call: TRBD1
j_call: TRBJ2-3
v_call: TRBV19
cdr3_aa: CASTRTGSNSDTQYF

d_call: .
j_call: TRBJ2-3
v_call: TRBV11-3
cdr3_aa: CASSSNLGAGSTDTQYF

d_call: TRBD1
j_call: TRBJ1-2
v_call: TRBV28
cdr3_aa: CASSLYIGQGAIDYGYTF

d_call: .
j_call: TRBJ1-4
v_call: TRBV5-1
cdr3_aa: CASSLAGRGDEKLFF

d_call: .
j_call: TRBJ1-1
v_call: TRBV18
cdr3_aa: CASSAGGGGNTEAFF

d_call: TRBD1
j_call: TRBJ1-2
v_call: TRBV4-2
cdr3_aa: CASSHLDREDYGYTF

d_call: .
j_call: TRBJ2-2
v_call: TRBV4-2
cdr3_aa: CASSQDREAGELFF

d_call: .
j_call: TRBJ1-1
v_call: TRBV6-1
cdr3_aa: CASSEAAGDNTEAFF

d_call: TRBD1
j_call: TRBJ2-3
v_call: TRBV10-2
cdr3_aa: CASRPPSGARGDTQYF